This T cell receptor (beta chain) was sequenced in a study of T-cell reconstitution after alpha-beta-depleted transplantation in children. Regarding the study as a whole: Once a year had passed after transplant, T-cell counts and diversity came mostly from newly produced T cells. Diversity of TCRbeta at day 60 was high in some patients, arising from surviving recipient T cells and thymic progenitors. About two months after transplant, alpha-beta T cells reportedly came from several hundred expanded graft clones.

CDR1 and CDR2 (germline): SQVTM, ANQGSEA. There are 12 residues in the CDR3. Trimming left V 6 bases short and J 2 bases short, with 11 bases between. Library preparation (for TCRbeta) was performed with unique molecular identifiers. TCRdb reanalysed the PCR reads using MiXCR and keeps one entry per CDR3 protein. Among some 830,000 distinct CDR3 sequences listed, about 16% were seen once. At least ten counts were recorded for this clonotype. No antigen is known for it. The TCR was taken from a male patient under 18 who had a stem cell transplant for acute lymphoblastic leukemia, so the T cells may come from the graft donor. Here the sequenced sample was PBMCs, mostly from graft donor cells, taken 360 days after TCRalphabeta/CD19-depleted stem cell transplant. The rearrangement uses TRBV29-1 and TRBJ2-7; a possible D gene is TRBD2 (6 bases). CDR3 protein: CSVRSGTYEQYF. The CDR3 bases are TGCAGCGTCCGTAGCGGAACCTACGAGCAGTACTTC.